The next 2 T cell receptor beta chains were all read from a single sample in a study of response to subunit inactivated influenza vaccine. A single record per CDR3 protein comes from TCRdb applying MiXCR to the RT-PCR reads. The repertoire holds some 800,000 distinct CDR3 sequences, approximately 22% seen once, with 10% in the top ten. This specimen consisted of PBMCs from blood, obtained more than 4 days after vaccination. Every receptor here comes from a man aged 50 to 60 who received an inactivated influenza vaccine.

The chain links TRBV12-3 or TRBV12-4 to TRBJ2-2; perhaps TRBD1 as D (6 bases). CDR3 length equals 16 residues. Trimming cost V 7 bases and J 7 bases, with 22 bases left between them. The CDR3 coding sequence is TGTGCCAGCACTCAACCAGGGGAAAGCATGTTCGGGGAGCTGTTTTTT. Its protein is CASTQPGESMFGELFF.

This chain uses TRBV7-6 with TRBJ2-1; TRBD1 matches at 8 bases. Germline V CDR1 and CDR2: SGHVS, FNYEAQ. With 5 bases clipped from V and 1 base from J, the junction kept 10 bases outside the gene matches. This CDR3 region has 17 residues. The CDR3 DNA reads as TGTGCCAGCAGCCGGGGGACAGGACCTCTTTCCTACAATGAGCAGTTCTTC. Its translation: CASSRGTGPLSYNEQFF.